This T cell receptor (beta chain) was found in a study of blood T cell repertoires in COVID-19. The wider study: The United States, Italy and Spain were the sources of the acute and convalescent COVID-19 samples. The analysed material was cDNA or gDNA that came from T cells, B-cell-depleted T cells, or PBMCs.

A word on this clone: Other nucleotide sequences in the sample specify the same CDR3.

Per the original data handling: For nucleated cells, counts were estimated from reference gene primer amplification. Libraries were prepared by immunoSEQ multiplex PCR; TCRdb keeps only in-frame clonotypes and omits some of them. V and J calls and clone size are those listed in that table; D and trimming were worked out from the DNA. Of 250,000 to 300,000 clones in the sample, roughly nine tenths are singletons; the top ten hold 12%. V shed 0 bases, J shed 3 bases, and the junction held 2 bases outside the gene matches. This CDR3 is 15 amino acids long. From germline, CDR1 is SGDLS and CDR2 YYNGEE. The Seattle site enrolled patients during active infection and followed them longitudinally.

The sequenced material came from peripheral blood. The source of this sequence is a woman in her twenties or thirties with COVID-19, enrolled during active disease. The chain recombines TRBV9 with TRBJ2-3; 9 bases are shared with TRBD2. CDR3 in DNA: TGTGCCAGCAGCGTAGTGGCGGGAGGGACAGATACGCAGTATTTT. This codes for CASSVVAGGTDTQYF.